One sample yielded the 10 T cell receptor beta chains listed below, sequenced in a study of shared clonotypes between healthy human individuals. Profiled with immunoSEQ multiplex PCR; TCRdb holds only in-frame clones, not every one. The sample has more than 550,000 clones; over 55% are singletons. The sample comprised memory CD4+ T cells sorted from blood. The subset here: CD45RA-negative fraction. All receptors derive from a woman in her twenties or thirties in good health.

This clone was recorded only once. The CDR3: CSVRGQGTDEQFF. In DNA form, the CDR3 reads TGCAGCGTTCGGGGACAGGGGACGGATGAGCAGTTCTTC. The V call is TRBV29-1, the J call TRBJ2-1; 10 nucleotides line up with TRBD1. The germline CDR1 and CDR2 sequences are SQVTM and ANQGSEA. J gave up 8 bases and V 5 bases, and 6 bases lay outside the gene matches. This CDR3 has 13 residues.

The V and J genes are TRBV15 and TRBJ2-7; either TRBD1 or TRBD2 may fit D (5 bases each). Trimming cost V 1 base and J 6 bases, with 13 bases left between them. This CDR3 has 14 residues. The germline CDR1 and CDR2 sequences are LNHNV and YYDKDF (reference sequence). The CDR3 protein is CATSRGVGDGEQYF. The CDR3 region has the DNA TGTGCCACCAGCAGAGGCGTAGGGGACGGCGAGCAGTACTTC.

In its sample, this clone was seen a few times. The chain is built from TRBV15 and TRBJ2-7, with 7 bases lining up with TRBD2. The V segment lost 0 bases and the J segment 3 bases; nucleotides outside the gene matches: 5. Germline V lookup: CDR1 LNHNV, CDR2 YYDKDF (reference sequence). The CDR3 runs to 15 residues. The CDR3 coding sequence is TGTGCCACCAGCAGAGACCCCAGCGGGAACTACGAGCAGTACTTC. This translates into CATSRDPSGNYEQYF.

The chain uses TRBV9 and TRBJ2-1, with TRBD2 identical over 9 bases. Unmatched junction bases numbered 5, after V lost 4 bases and J lost 9 bases. Germline loops: CDR1 SGDLS, CDR2 YYNGEE. CDR3 size: 13 residues. CDR3 DNA: TGTGCCAGCAGCTTGACTAGCGGTGGTGAGCAGTTCTTC. This translates into CASSLTSGGEQFF.

Turning to this clone: Other DNA sequences within the sample encode an identical CDR3. This rearrangement joins TRBV10-1 to TRBJ2-7; 10 bases match TRBD2. J gave up 2 bases and V 6 bases, and 7 bases lay outside the gene matches. From germline, CDR1 is WNHNN and CDR2 SYGVQD (reference sequence). The CDR3 runs to 15 residues. The CDR3 loop reads CASSDIAGGTYEQYF. CDR3 nucleotides: TGCGCCAGCAGCGATATAGCGGGAGGAACCTACGAGCAGTACTTC.

V is TRBV29-1 and J is TRBJ1-3; a weak D match, TRBD1 (5 bases). Germline V lookup: CDR1 SQVTM, CDR2 ANQGSEA. V was clipped by 3 bases and J by 4 bases, with 16 bases between them. The CDR3 totals 15 residues. The CDR3 nucleotides are TGCAGCGTTGAGCATTCGGGGCCGTTGGGAAACACCATATATTTT. Protein: CSVEHSGPLGNTIYF. The entire variable domain, with the rest obtained from reference TRBV29-1 and TRBJ1-3, is as follows: SAVISQKPSRDICQRGTSLTIQCQVDSQVTMMFWYRQQPGQSLTLIATANQGSEATYESGFVIDKFPISRPNLTFSTLTVSNMSPEDSSIYLCSVEHSGPLGNTIYFGEGSWLTVV.

The chain has TRBV18 and TRBJ2-6; maybe TRBD2 (5 bases). V shed 3 bases and J shed 1 base, with 10 bases lying between them. Germline CDR1 and CDR2: KGHSH and LQKENI. CDR3 length equals 16 residues. The CDR3 nucleotides are TGTGCCAGCTCACCTCCGGGGAATTCTGGGGCCAACGTCCTGACTTTC. Residues: CASSPPGNSGANVLTF.

The V gene is TRBV7-3, the J gene TRBJ2-1; 7 bases are shared with TRBD1. Germline values: CDR1 SGHTA, CDR2 FQGTGA. This CDR3 spans 15 amino acids. Losses at the gene ends were 5 bases for V and 0 bases for J; bases not matched to a gene: 4. The CDR3 reads CASSEDRFSYNEQFF. DNA of the CDR3: TGTGCCAGCAGCGAGGACAGGTTCTCCTACAATGAGCAGTTCTTC. Supplemented by reference TRBV7-3 and TRBJ2-1, the full variable domain reads GAGVSQTPSNKVTEKGKYVELRCDPISGHTALYWYRQSLGQGPEFLIYFQGTGAADDSGLPNDRFFAVRPEGSVSTLKIQRTERGDSAVYLCASSEDRFSYNEQFFGPGTRLTVL.

CDR3 amino acids: CAISDPPRNTIYF. CDR3 sequence (DNA): TGTGCCATCAGTGACCCTCCTAGGAACACCATATATTTT. The V call is TRBV10-3, the J call TRBJ1-3, with D unresolved. V gave up 3 bases and J gave up 7 bases, with 10 bases separating them. CDR3 length: 13 residues. Germline-derived CDR1 and CDR2 are ENHRY and SYGVKD.

The J gene is TRBJ2-4, the V gene TRBV7-9; 10 bases align to TRBD2. Losses at the gene ends were 0 bases for V and 6 bases for J; bases not matched to a gene: 2. In germline, CDR1 is SEHNR, CDR2 FQNEAQ (reference sequence). CDR3 length: 15 residues. CDR3 in DNA: TGTGCCAGCAGCTTAGCCGCTAGCGGGAGAAACATTCAGTACTTC. It encodes CASSLAASGRNIQYF.